These T cell receptor beta chains were read from a single sample in a study of blood T cell repertoires in COVID-19. Repertoires were generated with immunoSEQ multiplex PCR, while TCRdb's copy carries only in-frame clones and drops some. The sample includes approximately 300,000 clones, more than 70% of them seen just once. Material for sequencing was peripheral blood. These receptors were obtained from a man aged 18 to 30 who had recovered from COVID-19. Both conserved end residues are part of each CDR3. The order of the fields is CDR3 length, V gene, J gene, clone size, D gene, CDR3 DNA, CDR3 protein. A D gene is named only where the DNA matches it firmly. Where a row states a size, it is once, few, many or the class of an expanded clone; other rows omit it.

>16|TRBV6-5|TRBJ2-7|.|TRBD1
TGTGCCAGCAGTTACTCCTGGATAGGGGGCGCCTACGAGCAGTACTTC
CASSYSWIGGAYEQYF
>17|TRBV25-1|TRBJ1-1|.|.
TGTGCCAGCAGTGGGGGCCTGTCGCGGGGGGTGAACACTGAAGCTTTCTTT
CASSGGLSRGVNTEAFF
>14|TRBV4-3|TRBJ1-6|.|.
TGCGCCAGCAGCCAAGTGGACAATAATTCACCCCTCCACTTT
CASSQVDNNSPLHF
>14|TRBV19|TRBJ1-1|.|.
TGTGCCAGTAGTATAATGGGGGGGATCACTGAAGCTTTCTTT
CASSIMGGITEAFF
>14|TRBV28|TRBJ2-5|.|.
TGTGCCAGCAGTGACGGGGATTCGATCGGGACCCAGTACTTC
CASSDGDSIGTQYF
>13|TRBV5-4|TRBJ2-3|few|.
TGTGCCAGCACCGGTGATAGCGCAGATACGCAGTATTTT
CASTGDSADTQYF
>12|TRBV2|TRBJ2-1|few|TRBD1
TGTGCCACCCAACGGGACAGGGGAGGGCAGTTCTTC
CATQRDRGGQFF
>15|TRBV4-2|TRBJ1-4|few|.
TGTGCCAGCAGCTCGGGACTCTCGGTTAATGAAAAACTGTTTTTT
CASSSGLSVNEKLFF
>15|TRBV18|TRBJ1-2|once|TRBD1
TGTGCCAGCTCACCACATGGACAGGCTCGCTATGGCTACACCTTC
CASSPHGQARYGYTF
>16|TRBV19|TRBJ2-2|.|.
TGTGCCAGTAGTATACAATTGGGGACACTCACCGGGGAGCTGTTTTTT
CASSIQLGTLTGELFF
>16|TRBV3-1/TRBV3-2|TRBJ2-6|.|.
TGTGCCAGCAGCCCACGGGGGTTCAGTGGGGCCAACGTCCTGACTTTC
CASSPRGFSGANVLTF
>15|TRBV4-3|TRBJ2-1|few|TRBD1
TGCGCCAGCAGCCAAGGGTTCAGGGGGCACAATGAGCAGTTCTTC
CASSQGFRGHNEQFF
>14|TRBV9|TRBJ2-7|.|.
TGTGCCAGCAGCGTAGATCCCTATTCCTACGAGCAGTACTTC
CASSVDPYSYEQYF
>14|TRBV5-5|TRBJ2-7|once|.
TGTGCCAGCAGCTTGCAGGGGGGCTCCTACGAGCAGTACTTC
CASSLQGGSYEQYF
>15|TRBV5-8|TRBJ2-3|.|TRBD1
TGTGCCAGCAGCATGGGGACAGCGAGCGCAGATACGCAGTATTTT
CASSMGTASADTQYF
>14|TRBV27|TRBJ2-1|.|TRBD1
TGTGCCAGCGGTACGGGACAGGGACTAAATGAGCAGTTCTTC
CASGTGQGLNEQFF
>15|TRBV30|TRBJ1-3|.|.
TGTGCCTGGAGTCCCCCCAGGGCCACTGGAAACACCATATATTTT
CAWSPPRATGNTIYF
>16|TRBV19|TRBJ1-2|.|.
TGTGCCAGTAGTATAGATTCGCGAAGGCGGGGGGATGGCTACACCTTC
CASSIDSRRRGDGYTF
>14|TRBV5-1|TRBJ1-1|.|.
TGCGCCAGCAGTCCCGGCGAGGGCGGGGGCAGCGCTTTCTTT
CASSPGEGGGSAFF
>13|TRBV18|TRBJ2-1|.|.
TGTGCCAGCTCACCTCTCTTAGGGGATGAGCAGTTCTTC
CASSPLLGDEQFF
>14|TRBV10-2|TRBJ1-1|.|.
TGCGCCACCCAGGGTTACCCTATGAACACTGAAGCTTTCTTT
CATQGYPMNTEAFF
>16|TRBV6-2/TRBV6-3|TRBJ2-3|.|TRBD2
TGTGCCAGCAGCCCCGGGACTAGCCCCAGCACAGATACGCAGTATTTT
CASSPGTSPSTDTQYF
>14|TRBV3-1/TRBV3-2|TRBJ1-5|.|.
TGTGCCAGCAGCTTGGGGCATGTCAATCAGCCCCAGCATTTT
CASSLGHVNQPQHF
>18|TRBV5-6|TRBJ2-1|.|TRBD2
TGTGCCAGCAGCTTGGCCTCACTAGCGGGAGGATGGATCCTTGAGCAGTTCTTC
CASSLASLAGGWILEQFF
>11|TRBV25-1|TRBJ2-7|.|.
TGTGCCAGCAGTGCCTTCTACGAGCAGTACTTC
CASSAFYEQYF
>15|TRBV5-5|TRBJ2-1|.|.
TGTGCCAGCAGCTTGGTAGCAGTTTCCTACAATGAGCAGTTCTTC
CASSLVAVSYNEQFF
>16|TRBV6-5|TRBJ2-7|.|TRBD1
TGTGCCAGCAGTTACTCGACAGGGGGTAGTTCCTACGAGCAGTACTTC
CASSYSTGGSSYEQYF
>14|TRBV2|TRBJ1-1|.|.
TGTGCCAGCAGTGATCTGGGCCACTACACTGAAGCTTTCTTT
CASSDLGHYTEAFF
>14|TRBV18|TRBJ1-2|.|TRBD1
TGTGCCAGCTCCCAAGACTACAGGGGTGATGGCTACACCTTC
CASSQDYRGDGYTF
>13|TRBV27|TRBJ1-1|once|.
TGTGCCAGCAGACCCCGGTTGCAGGGGTGGGCTTTCTTT
CASRPRLQGWAFF
>16|TRBV9|TRBJ2-5|.|.
TGTGCCAGCAGTGCGACCACTAGCCGGGCCCAAGAGACCCAGTACTTC
CASSATTSRAQETQYF
>15|TRBV18|TRBJ2-5|.|TRBD2
TGTGCCAGCTCAGAACAGCGGGGGGAAGGAGAGACCCAGTACTTC
CASSEQRGEGETQYF
>15|TRBV6-5|TRBJ2-3|.|TRBD1
TGTGCCAGCGCGAGGGGGCGCCGACTCACAGATACGCAGTATTTT
CASARGRRLTDTQYF
>14|TRBV4-2|TRBJ2-7|.|TRBD1
TGTGCCAGCAGCCAAGGAAGGACAGGGAACGAGCAGTACTTC
CASSQGRTGNEQYF
>16|TRBV4-3|TRBJ2-7|once|TRBD1
TGCGCCAGCAGCCAAGGCGCGGGACAGGGGCACTACGAGCAGTACTTC
CASSQGAGQGHYEQYF
>16|TRBV9|TRBJ1-3|.|TRBD1
TGTGCCAGCAGCACCGGGACAGGGGGCTCTGGAAACACCATATATTTT
CASSTGTGGSGNTIYF
>13|TRBV12-3/TRBV12-4|TRBJ2-1|.|.
TGTGCCAGCTTCTCACAGGGATACAATGAGCAGTTCTTC
CASFSQGYNEQFF
>15|TRBV4-1|TRBJ1-4|.|.
TGCGCCAGCAGCTACCCAGGGGTTACTAATGAAAAACTGTTTTTT
CASSYPGVTNEKLFF
>14|TRBV18|TRBJ1-6|.|.
TGTGCCAGCTCACTAGACAAGGATAATTCACCCCTCCACTTT
CASSLDKDNSPLHF
>13|TRBV3-1/TRBV3-2|TRBJ1-2|.|.
TGTGCCAGCAGCCAAGACCGGGGCTATGGCTACACCTTC
CASSQDRGYGYTF
>14|TRBV11-2|TRBJ1-1|.|.
TGTGCCAGCAGCTTAGGAGGGTCCCACACTGAAGCTTTCTTT
CASSLGGSHTEAFF
>15|TRBV19|TRBJ2-3|once|.
TGTGCCAGTAGCCGCGGAGGGTCTAGCACAGATACGCAGTATTTT
CASSRGGSSTDTQYF